This entry lists 9 T cell receptor beta chains sequenced from one sample in a study of OX40 agonist ivuxolimab in advanced cancers. Here immunoSEQ multiplex PCR was the method, and the copy in TCRdb shows in-frame clones only, minus some. The table lists more than 9,000 clones, 60% to 85% of them singletons, with about 16% in the top ten. Sequences were derived from CD4+ or CD8+ T cells sorted from blood, sampled in a trial of the OX40 agonist ivuxolimab. Receptor source: an adult with an advanced solid tumor such as melanoma, head and neck, liver or kidney cancer.

This clone has just one count. The CDR3 nucleotides read TGTGCCAGCAGCAGATCCGGGACTAGCTCCTACGAGCAGTACTTC. Its protein is CASSRSGTSSYEQYF. The chain has TRBV9 and TRBJ2-7, with TRBD2 matching 8 bases. The CDR3 has 15 residues. J lost 0 bases, V lost 4 bases, and 6 bases had no gene match. CDR1 and CDR2 (germline): SGDLS, YYNGEE. Drawing the rest from reference TRBV9 and TRBJ2-7, the complete variable domain is DSGVTQTPKHLITATGQRVTLRCSPRSGDLSVYWYQQSLDQGLQFLIQYYNGEERAKGNILERFSAQQFPDLHSELNLSSLELGDSALYFCASSRSGTSSYEQYFGPGTRLTVT.

This sequence joins TRBV4-1 and TRBJ2-7; D call uncertain. Germline CDR1 is MGHRA and CDR2 is YSYEKL. The germline V and J ends were trimmed by 4 bases and 4 bases, with 11 bases remaining between them. The CDR3 runs 13 residues. The CDR3, as DNA: TGCGCCAGCAGCCCAACGGGTCCGTACGAGCAGTACTTC. Amino acids: CASSPTGPYEQYF.

The chain combines TRBV15 with TRBJ2-1, with 7 positions matching TRBD2. Germline CDR1 reads LNHNV; CDR2 reads YYDKDF (reference sequence). The CDR3 totals 14 residues. V shed 8 bases and J 3 bases; nucleotides not matched to a gene: 7. The CDR3 DNA reads TGTGCCACCGCGGGGGTCGAACTCTACAATGAGCAGTTCTTC. This translates into CATAGVELYNEQFF.

The chain has TRBV15 and TRBJ2-7; TRBD1 is a possible D gene (5 bases). This CDR3 is built from 15 residues. The germline gives CDR1 LNHNV, CDR2 YYDKDF (reference sequence). Trimming removed 9 bases at V and 1 base at J, with 19 bases between. The CDR3 spells CATRQGRASSYEQYF. The CDR3 DNA reads TGTGCCACTCGTCAGGGCAGGGCATCGTCCTACGAGCAGTACTTC.

V gene TRBV11-1 combines with J gene TRBJ1-1, with 10 positions matching TRBD1. The CDR3 length is 15 residues. After removal of 4 bases from V and 0 bases from J, the junction contained 2 bases not matched to a gene. Germline CDR1 and CDR2: SGHAT and FQDESV (reference sequence). The CDR3 protein is CASSWGQGLNTEAFF. The CDR3, as DNA: TGTGCCAGCAGCTGGGGACAGGGGCTGAACACTGAAGCTTTCTTT.

The chain has TRBV7-8 and TRBJ2-7, with D possibly being TRBD2 (6 bases). The CDR3 covers 16 residues. The germline gives CDR1 SGHVS, CDR2 FQNEAQ. V was trimmed by 4 bases and J by 4 bases, leaving 20 bases between them. The CDR3: CASSSRPGLILYEQYF. CDR3 nucleotides: TGTGCCAGCAGCTCCCGTCCGGGACTCATCCTATACGAGCAGTACTTC.

The CDR3 loop reads CSTYRGETQYF. The CDR3 bases are TGCAGCACCTACAGGGGGGAGACCCAGTACTTC. The chain uses TRBV29-1 and TRBJ2-5, with 8 positions matching TRBD1. V was clipped by 8 bases and J by 5 bases; unmatched bases: 4. This CDR3 is 11 amino acids long. CDR1 is SQVTM and CDR2 is ANQGSEA in the germline V gene.

V gene TRBV5-6 combines with J gene TRBJ2-1; D may correspond to TRBD1 or TRBD2 (5 bases each). Trimming cost V 2 bases and J 6 bases, with 15 bases left between them. The CDR3 is 15 amino acids. The germline V gene has CDR1 SGHDT and CDR2 YYEEEE. The CDR3 reads CASSLRGEIVNEQFF. DNA for the CDR3: TGTGCCAGCAGCTTACGAGGGGAAATAGTCAATGAGCAGTTCTTC.

Note on this clone: A read error is the likely source, as a far larger clone sits one nucleotide away. The chain has TRBV21-1 and TRBJ2-2; the table names TRBD2, a call not compared with the DNA. TRBV21-1 is reported as a pseudogene. The length of the CDR3 is 15 residues. The CDR3, as DNA: TGTGCCAGCAGCGTAGCGGGACAGAACACCGGGGGGCTGTTTTTT. Encoded protein: CASSVAGQNTGGLFF.